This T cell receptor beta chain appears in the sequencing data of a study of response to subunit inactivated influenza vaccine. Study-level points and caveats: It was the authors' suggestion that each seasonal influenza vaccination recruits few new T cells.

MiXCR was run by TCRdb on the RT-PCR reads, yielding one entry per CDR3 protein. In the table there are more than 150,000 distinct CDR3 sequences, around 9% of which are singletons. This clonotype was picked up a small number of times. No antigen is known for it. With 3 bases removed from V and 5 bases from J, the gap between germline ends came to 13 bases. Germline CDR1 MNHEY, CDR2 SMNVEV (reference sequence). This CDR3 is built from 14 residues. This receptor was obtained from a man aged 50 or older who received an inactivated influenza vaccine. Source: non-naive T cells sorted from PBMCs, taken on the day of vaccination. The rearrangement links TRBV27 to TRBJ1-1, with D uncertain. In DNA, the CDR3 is TGTGCCAGCAGTTTCCGGACCTCCGGGACTGAAGCTTTCTTT. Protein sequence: CASSFRTSGTEAFF.